This passage covers 13 T cell receptor beta chains from one sample sequenced in a study of shared clonotypes between healthy human individuals. The data were produced by immunoSEQ multiplex PCR, yet TCRdb's version contains in-frame clones alone and is incomplete. The data hold about a million clones, with roughly 80% observed a single time. Sequencing was done on a sample of memory CD4+ T cells from PBMCs. The subset is: CD45RA-negative fraction. These receptors were taken from a man between 18 and 35 years old in good health. Some clones in this sample may be carry-over from other donors' samples.

The chain combines TRBV7-9 with TRBJ2-1; D is uncertain. Germline CDR1 and CDR2: SEHNR and FQNEAQ (reference sequence). CDR3 size: 16 residues. Trimming stripped 7 bases from V and 5 bases from J, with 21 bases between. The chain's CDR3 is CASTSRGPLQDNEQFF. Here the CDR3 DNA reads TGTGCCAGCACCTCAAGAGGCCCACTTCAAGACAATGAGCAGTTCTTC.

This chain joins TRBV6-5 and TRBJ1-1, with D unresolved. Germline CDR1 is MNHEY and CDR2 is SVGAGI. Trimming removed 6 bases at V and 1 base at J, with 12 bases between. This CDR3 is 14 amino acids long. The CDR3 bases are TGTGCCAGCAGGGCCCCTCGGGAGAACACTGAAGCTTTCTTT. The encoded protein is CASRAPRENTEAFF.

The chain joins TRBV19 to TRBJ1-1; maybe TRBD1 (5 bases). The CDR3 has 16 residues. V was cut by 0 bases and J by 1 base, with 12 bases left in between. CDR1 and CDR2 (germline): LNHDA, SQIVND (reference sequence). The CDR3 sequence is CASSIDRGPWNTEAFF. The CDR3 DNA follows: TGTGCCAGTAGTATAGATCGGGGACCTTGGAACACTGAAGCTTTCTTT.

This clone was counted a single time. The V call is TRBV29-1, the J call TRBJ2-7; the D gene is possibly TRBD2 (6 bases). Per germline, CDR1 SQVTM and CDR2 ANQGSEA. This CDR3 is 15 amino acids long. Trimming left V 4 bases short and J 0 bases short, with 16 bases between. The CDR3 loop reads CSVAPGLSGSYEQYF. CDR3 nucleotide sequence: TGCAGCGTTGCGCCGGGACTCTCGGGCTCCTACGAGCAGTACTTC.

The chain employs TRBV11-2 and TRBJ2-7; 9 bases line up with TRBD2. The CDR3 covers 13 residues. Looked up from germline, CDR1 is SGHAT and CDR2 is FQNNGV. Trimming removed 5 bases from V and 5 bases from J; junction bases left unmatched: 4. The CDR3 DNA is TGTGCCAGCAGCGTCGGACTAGCGAACGAGCAGTACTTC. This sequence encodes CASSVGLANEQYF. Looking up the rest from reference TRBV11-2 and TRBJ2-7 gives the full variable domain: EAGVAQSPRYKIIEKRQSVAFWCNPISGHATLYWYQQILGQGPKLLIQFQNNGVVDDSQLPKDRFSAERLKGVDSTLKIQPAKLEDSAVYLCASSVGLANEQYFGPGTRLTVT.

V gene TRBV28 combines with J gene TRBJ1-2, with a possible D match to TRBD1 (5 bases). Germline values: CDR1 MDHEN, CDR2 SYDVKM. Trimming took off 3 bases at V and 8 bases at J, with 19 bases between the two ends. The CDR3 is 15 amino acids. The CDR3 spells CASSFTPKGLTGYTF. The DNA of the CDR3 is TGTGCCAGCAGTTTTACACCAAAGGGGTTGACCGGCTACACCTTC.

Regarding this clone: A much larger clone is a single base away; this may be a read error. This chain links TRBV29-1 with TRBJ1-2; tentatively, D is TRBD1 (5 bases). In germline, CDR1 is SQVTM, CDR2 ANQGSEA. The length of the CDR3 is 14 residues. The CDR3 here is CSVEGVGTNYGCTF. The CDR3 coding sequence is TGCAGCGTTGAAGGCGTAGGGACGAACTATGGCTGCACCTTC.

In this sample, this clone turned up a few times. The J gene is TRBJ2-2, the V gene TRBV6-1; either TRBD1 or TRBD2 may supply D (6 bases each). The germline gives CDR1 MNHNS, CDR2 SASEGT. V lost 10 bases and J 4 bases, leaving 16 bases between the germline ends. The CDR3 spans 14 residues. The CDR3 coding sequence is TGTGCCACCACCCTGGGGGGCGGCACCGGGGAGCTGTTTTTT. Translating it yields CATTLGGGTGELFF.

The chain combines TRBV5-4 with TRBJ2-4; D possibly corresponds to TRBD1 (6 bases). The CDR3 is made up of 16 amino acids. CDR1 is SGHNT, CDR2 YYREEE, per germline (reference sequence). Trimming removed 0 bases from V and 6 bases from J, with 16 bases in between. CDR3 coding DNA: TGTGCCAGCAGCTTGGGCTCCCGGACAGACGGAAACATTCAGTACTTC. Protein: CASSLGSRTDGNIQYF.

This clone was seen only once. The J gene is TRBJ2-5, the V gene TRBV28; TRBD2 is a possible D gene (5 bases). Looked up from germline, CDR1 is MDHEN and CDR2 is SYDVKM. With 3 bases removed from V and 4 bases from J, the gap between germline ends came to 18 bases. This CDR3 has 16 amino acids. The CDR3 DNA sequence: TGTGCCAGCAGTTTTCGGGGAGTGGCCCTCACAGAGACCCAGTACTTC. As protein: CASSFRGVALTETQYF. Full variable domain (remainder filled in from reference TRBV28 and TRBJ2-5): DVKVTQSSRYLVKRTGEKVFLECVQDMDHENMFWYRQDPGLGLRLIYFSYDVKMKEKGDIPEGYSVSREKKERFSLILESASTNQTSMYLCASSFRGVALTETQYFGPGTRLLVL.

V is TRBV10-1 and J is TRBJ2-1; D not certain. Trimming removed 0 bases at V and 8 bases at J, with 11 bases between. From germline, CDR1 is WNHNN and CDR2 SYGVQD (reference sequence). CDR3 length: 14 residues. CDR3 sequence: CASSESGRVHEQFF. The CDR3 DNA follows: TGCGCCAGCAGTGAGTCGGGCCGTGTCCATGAGCAGTTCTTC.

V is TRBV20-1 and J is TRBJ2-3; D ambiguous. The length of the CDR3 is 10 residues. Trimming removed 5 bases at V and 11 bases at J, with 11 bases between. Germline CDR1 is DFQATT and CDR2 is SNEGSKA (reference sequence). This CDR3 reads CSARSPEQYF. CDR3 bases: TGCAGTGCTCGGTCGCCCGAGCAGTATTTT.

This clone appeared once. The chain uses TRBV28 and TRBJ2-5, with D tentatively TRBD1 or TRBD2 (6 bases each). In germline, CDR1 is MDHEN, CDR2 SYDVKM. Trimming cost V 3 bases and J 5 bases, with 10 bases left between them. The CDR3 spans 13 residues. CDR3 in amino acids: CASSFPGAETQYF. CDR3 in DNA: TGTGCCAGCAGTTTCCCGGGGGCGGAGACCCAGTACTTC. Full variable domain (rest looked up from reference TRBV28 and TRBJ2-5): DVKVTQSSRYLVKRTGEKVFLECVQDMDHENMFWYRQDPGLGLRLIYFSYDVKMKEKGDIPEGYSVSREKKERFSLILESASTNQTSMYLCASSFPGAETQYFGPGTRLLVL.